This T cell receptor beta chain is from a study of technical replicates of blood from a few donors. Sequenced by immunoSEQ multiplex PCR; TCRdb stores in-frame clones only, minus some. The table has about 50,000 clones, nearly 95% seen once. The CDR3 extends over 14 amino acids. Germline V gives CDR1 MNHNY, CDR2 SVGAGI (reference sequence). The trim removed 6 bases at V and 4 bases at J, leaving 6 bases unmatched. The sequence derives from a human donor in good health. Some clones in this sample may be carry-over from other donors' samples. Specimen: PBMCs. The gene calls are TRBV6-6 and TRBJ2-7; 10 nucleotides agree with TRBD2. CDR3 sequence (DNA): TGTGCCAGCAGCCCCCCGGGACTAGCGTACGAGCAGTACTTC. This encodes CASSPPGLAYEQYF.